Sequencing of this TCR beta chain was carried out in a study of cytomegalovirus exposure and HLA in healthy donors (dated by TCRdb to the late 2010s). About the full investigation: In an earlier analysis of 450 to 750 of the donors, around 290 Gb of sequence data and 117 million unique TCR beta sequences from about 179 million T cells were reported. All discovery cohort repertoires had been generated using a single sequencing platform. A later analysis re-analyzed previously published TCR beta repertoires from 500 to 700 donors and added high-resolution HLA genotyping to study TCR occurrence patterns. Several DR-DQ haplotypes were treated as single units for association and clustering because of strong linkage in the cohort. Using immunosequencing, the study profiled T cell repertoires from some 670 subjects and related those repertoires to cytomegalovirus serostatus. Genome-wide SNP genotypes for about 55% of the 666 donors were used in a later genetic analysis, which treated that subset as a discovery cohort. High-throughput TCR immunosequencing, statistical association of individual TCRs with disease status, and machine learning were combined to predict cytomegalovirus infection status. Donor age, sex, ethnicity and CMV serostatus were compiled together with the repertoire data. Typing coverage varied by locus: roughly 629-640 donors for A, B, C, DRB1 and DQB1; roughly 500 for DQA1; 606 for DPA1; approximately 490 for DPB1. Class I and class II HLA loci were covered by the typing at four-digit resolution. The later analysis used no new phenotypic data to find candidate immune exposures, relying instead on TCR beta sequences and their occurrence across donors. Of the 300 to 500 genotyped donors, 81% were placed in the genetic ancestry cluster associated with self-reported Caucasian donors. On average, roughly 240,000 unique TCR beta nucleotide sequences were sequenced per donor among about 400 genotyped donors of the cohort, with roughly 18% of those sequences being non-productive. The aim of the study was to test whether cataloging public T cell receptors could identify signatures of past pathogen exposure. In addition to the first cohort of hundreds of subjects, a separate validation cohort of about 120 different subjects was used. An early release that covered fewer than 750 HLA-typed donors contained 300 to 350 gigabases of sequencing data and around 80 million unique TCR sequences. An earlier analysis of 587 of the donors applied high-throughput TCR beta sequencing to assess whether each TCR beta V gene segment acted as functional or pseudogenic. General study outcomes and caveats: According to a later analysis, parvovirus B19, influenza, CMV and Epstein-Barr virus appeared linked to several top co-occurrence clusters. Some IMGT-functional V segments, including TRBV6-2 and TRBV6-3, could not be told apart with the 87-base-pair reads, so those segments were excluded. A few of the identified cytomegalovirus-associated TCR beta chains were confirmed in vitro to be specific for cytomegalovirus antigens. According to a later analysis, most CMV-associated TCR beta chains appeared to be HLA-restricted, and the HLA associations seemed to be driven largely by CMV exposure. The authors suggested that the approach could potentially be extended to other disease states and immunological phenotypes. A later analysis found that TCR association rates varied across HLA loci, with DRB1 alleles showing the most associated TCRs and HLA-C alleles the fewest. In a later analysis, 15,000 to 20,000 TCR beta sequences were associated with specific HLA alleles at a false discovery rate of 0.05. In both the original and validation cohorts, the classifier was reported to diagnose cytomegalovirus status with high specificity and sensitivity. Broadly in line with IMGT annotations, most TCR beta V segments showed up in productive rearrangements about 87% or about 30% of the time in an earlier analysis of around 550 of the donors. A further reported finding was that TCR beta sequences accurately predicted the HLA-A and HLA-B alleles for most subjects in the first cohort. The presence/absence analyses assumed that sequencing depth was roughly uniform across donors, and that assumption may not be true. According to a later genetic analysis, donors in an Asian-associated ancestry cluster had fewer N-insertions in productive TCRs than the approximately 610-donor mean. The study listed 150 to 200 TCR beta chains as associated with cytomegalovirus. A later analysis found that HLA-associated TCR beta chains were more clonally expanded and had lower generation probabilities than equally common non-associated chains. When HLA alleles, especially DR and DQ, strongly co-occurred, attributing TCR associations to individual alleles was difficult. For the cohort, immune exposure information was limited to CMV serostatus. A later genetic analysis associated a missense DCLRE1C variant with V-gene and J-gene trimming of TCR beta chains, and an independent cohort replicated the association. Most TCR sequences were seen in very few donors, while some public TCRs were found in many individuals. Correlated functional status among segregating V segments might reflect linkage disequilibrium, but an unknown experimental factor could not be ruled out. Because HLA typing was unavailable for some donors at each locus, only the typed subset was used in association tests. A cluster of highly shared sequence variants was judged likely to represent a technical artifact of the sequencing pipeline. The cohort was sequenced for TCR beta chains only, and without alpha or paired-chain data the features that could be detected were limited. Because counts were too low, about 18 rarely observed V segments, including chromosome 9 orphons, were excluded from the earlier analysis of under 650 of the donors.

In total, roughly 710 healthy bone marrow donors made up the cohort. At the time of sampling, every cohort member was nominally healthy, though immune exposures that went unrecorded were likely present. The donor tested CMV seropositive and was one of the 289 seropositive cohort members. A peripheral blood sample was collected from each donor, and TCR beta sequencing was performed on peripheral blood mononuclear cells. Genomic DNA extraction from the blood cell samples was performed with the Qiagen DNeasy Blood Extraction Kit. Turning to this clone: Its target antigen remains unknown. Base qualities are missing; no much larger clone stands one base away.

Library generation was performed with the immunoSEQ multiplex PCR assay. The multiplex PCR relied on a mix of 60 forward primers for TCR Vbeta segments and 13 reverse primers for TCR Jbeta segments. A multiplex PCR assay on genomic DNA amplified the CDR3 region of rearranged TCR beta genes. The Illumina HiSeq System was used to sequence the amplified TCR beta libraries as 87-base-pair reads. The paper's data handling went like this. A later analysis counted tens of millions of unique TCR beta chains across the 666 repertoires, and approximately 11 million of these chains were shared by at least two donors. To remove PCR and sequencing errors, raw reads were error-corrected and collapsed into unique sequences using a nearest-neighbor algorithm that merged closely related sequences. Alignment of CDR3 sequences to IMGT reference sequences was used to assign V, D and J gene segments. For a sequence to be retained, a match of at least six nucleotides to both a V gene segment and a J gene segment was required. A rearrangement was called productive if the CDR3 had no stop codons and remained in frame with V and J, and every other rearrangement was called non-productive. CDR3 was defined by IMGT convention, running from the second conserved V-encoded cysteine to the conserved J-encoded phenylalanine. The earlier analysis of about 530 of the donors excluded any sequence lacking an unambiguous match to a single V gene segment. An earlier analysis of about 590 of the donors classified V segments as functional when productive rearrangements were above 56.7% and as segregating when the standard deviation between donors was above 5%. A statistical classification framework was built to diagnose cytomegalovirus status from the catalog of TCR beta chain sequences. A later analysis assigned V and J genes by comparing TCR nucleotide sequences with IMGT/GENE-DB human TR gene sequences. Using the TCRdist pipeline, a later analysis assigned CDR3 sequences along with most-parsimonious VDJ recombination scenarios. In a later analysis, each TCR beta chain was defined by its CDR3 amino acid sequence together with its V-gene family, and reads lacking a unique V-gene family were excluded. To address suspected cross-contamination and a sequencing artifact, a later analysis removed over 500 highly shared, low-generation-probability nucleotide sequences. For each public chain, a later analysis derived a clonal expansion index from normalized ranks of inferred template counts within each repertoire. Generation probabilities in a later analysis came from a VDJ recombination model fitted to out-of-frame rearrangements, and those results were checked against IGoR. A later analysis scored TCR-TCR, TCR-HLA and TCR-CMV co-occurrence with hypergeometric tests, applying a repertoire-size bias correction to TCR pairs. In a later analysis, false discovery rates were estimated by permuting HLA or CMV assignments 20 times. In a later analysis, co-occurring TCRs were grouped with DBSCAN, and TCRdist sequence similarity was added when clustering was performed within HLA-allele-positive subsets. Co-occurrence clustering excluded repertoires with fewer than 30,000 or more than 120,000 public chains, plus five with anomalous nucleotide sharing. The source is immuneACCESS, and TCRdb retained only in-frame sequences with V and J called. Part of the clones is not carried over; for the studies checked, unresolved V genes explain less than half of this, and the remainder is unexplained. V and J calls plus clone size are reproduced from that table; the DNA served to infer D and trimming. The sample yields 70,000 to 100,000 clones; roughly 80% were counted once. In total, the top ten clones hold more than 20% of the sample.

CDR3 length: 13 amino acids, cysteine to phenylalanine. The CDR3 DNA has 39 bases and is translated from base 1. The sample comprised PBMCs. The V and J genes are TRBV21-1 and TRBJ1-2. TRBV21-1 is a pseudogene segment. The TCR originated in a woman in her fifties or sixties in good health and CMV-seropositive. For the CDR3, the sequence is CAIGGRWNYGYTF. The nucleotide sequence reads TGTGCCATCGGGGGGCGGTGGAACTATGGCTACACCTTC.